This T cell receptor beta chain emerged from a study of blood T cell repertoires in COVID-19. Turning to the study itself: PBMCs, B-cell-depleted T cells, or T cells were the source of the cDNA or gDNA that made up the material.

Original analysis: Reference gene primer amplification yielded estimated nucleated cell counts. Assay: immunoSEQ multiplex PCR; the TCRdb copy retains only in-frame clones and omits some. Clone size and the V and J calls come from that table; the DNA yielded D and trimming. The sample holds under 300,000 clones, around 84% seen once. Seattle's enrolled individuals joined amid active infection and were then monitored longitudinally. Trimming removed 5 bases at V and 9 bases at J, with 14 bases between. This CDR3 comprises 13 residues. CDR1 SGHVS and CDR2 FQNEAQ come from the germline V gene. The chain employs TRBV7-8 and TRBJ2-1; D is ambiguous. The material sequenced was peripheral blood. The sequence came from a human donor with COVID-19, enrolled during active disease. The donor label of this sample is uncertain. The CDR3 sequence: CASSPFTKLEQFF. CDR3 nucleotide sequence: TGTGCCAGCAGCCCTTTCACGAAGCTTGAGCAGTTCTTC.